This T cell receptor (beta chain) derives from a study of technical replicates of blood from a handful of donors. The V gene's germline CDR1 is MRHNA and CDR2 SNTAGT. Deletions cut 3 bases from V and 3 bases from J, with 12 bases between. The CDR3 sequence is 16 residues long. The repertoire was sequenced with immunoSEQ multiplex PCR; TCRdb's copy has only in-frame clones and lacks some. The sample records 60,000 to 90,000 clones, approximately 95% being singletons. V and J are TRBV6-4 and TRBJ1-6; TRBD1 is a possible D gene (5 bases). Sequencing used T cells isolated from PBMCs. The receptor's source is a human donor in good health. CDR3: CASSEKTTDYNSPLHF. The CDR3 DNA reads TGTGCCAGCAGTGAAAAAACGACAGACTATAATTCACCCCTCCACTTT.